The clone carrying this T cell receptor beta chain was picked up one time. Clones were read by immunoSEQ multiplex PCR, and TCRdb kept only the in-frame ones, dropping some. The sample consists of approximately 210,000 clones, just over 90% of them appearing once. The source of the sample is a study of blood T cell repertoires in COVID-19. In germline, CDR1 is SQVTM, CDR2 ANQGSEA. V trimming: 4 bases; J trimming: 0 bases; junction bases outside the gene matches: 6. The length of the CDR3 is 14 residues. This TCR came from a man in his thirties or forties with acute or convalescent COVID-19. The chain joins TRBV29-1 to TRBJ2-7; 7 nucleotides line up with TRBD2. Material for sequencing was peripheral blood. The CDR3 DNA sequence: TGCAGCGTTGCGGGGGGTTGGAGCTCCTACGAGCAGTACTTC. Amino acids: CSVAGGWSSYEQYF.